This entry describes one T cell receptor beta chain. The sample has other DNA sequences that encode this CDR3 too. This sample was taken from a study of shared clonotypes between healthy human individuals. CDR1 is SGHVS and CDR2 is FNYEAQ in the germline V gene. V shed 5 bases and J 2 bases; nucleotides not matched to a gene: 3. The CDR3 loop spans 15 amino acids. Data came from immunoSEQ multiplex PCR; TCRdb stores just in-frame clones and leaves some out. Of under 2,000,000 clones listed, about 95% are singletons. Cells designated naive CD8 were CD45RO-negative and were positively selected for CCR7, with terminally differentiated effector memory CD45RA+ cells excluded.

This chain connects TRBV7-6 to TRBJ2-7; TRBD2 matches at 13 bases. The specimen was naive CD8+ T cells sorted from blood. This clonotype originated in a young man in good health. This CDR3 is CASSLGLAGTYEQYF. The CDR3 DNA reads TGTGCCAGCAGCCTGGGACTAGCGGGAACCTACGAGCAGTACTTC.